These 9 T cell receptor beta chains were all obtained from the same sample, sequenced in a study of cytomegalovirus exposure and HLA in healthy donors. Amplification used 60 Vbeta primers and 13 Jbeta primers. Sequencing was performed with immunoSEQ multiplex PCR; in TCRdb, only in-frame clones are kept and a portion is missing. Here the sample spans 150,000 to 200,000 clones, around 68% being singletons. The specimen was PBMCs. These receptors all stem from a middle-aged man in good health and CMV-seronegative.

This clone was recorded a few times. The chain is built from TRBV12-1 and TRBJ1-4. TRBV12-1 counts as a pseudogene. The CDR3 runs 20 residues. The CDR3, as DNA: TGTGCCAGCAGCTTTGTGATAAGAGCCTCAACGCTGCGAACTAATGAAAAACTGTTTTTT. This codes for CASSFVIRASTLRTNEKLFF.

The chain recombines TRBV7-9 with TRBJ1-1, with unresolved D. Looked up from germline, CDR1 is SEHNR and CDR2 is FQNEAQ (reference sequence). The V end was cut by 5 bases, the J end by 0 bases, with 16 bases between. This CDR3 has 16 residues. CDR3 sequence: CASSHIGGPMNTEAFF. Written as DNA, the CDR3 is TGTGCCAGCAGCCATATTGGAGGGCCGATGAACACTGAAGCTTTCTTT.

Written as DNA, the CDR3 is TGTGCCAGCAGTTACTCGAGGAGAAGCACTGAAGCTTTCTTT. Its protein product is CASSYSRRSTEAFF. The chain has TRBV6-5 and TRBJ1-1; unclear D gene. V shed 0 bases and J shed 4 bases, with 9 bases lying between them. CDR1 is MNHEY, CDR2 SVGAGI, per germline. The length of the CDR3 is 14 residues.

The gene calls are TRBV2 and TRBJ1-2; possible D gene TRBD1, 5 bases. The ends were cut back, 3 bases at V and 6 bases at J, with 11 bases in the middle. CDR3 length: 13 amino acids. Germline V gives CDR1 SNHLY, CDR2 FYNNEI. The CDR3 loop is CASSEEGLHGYTF. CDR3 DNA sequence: TGTGCCAGCAGTGAGGAGGGGCTCCATGGCTACACCTTC.

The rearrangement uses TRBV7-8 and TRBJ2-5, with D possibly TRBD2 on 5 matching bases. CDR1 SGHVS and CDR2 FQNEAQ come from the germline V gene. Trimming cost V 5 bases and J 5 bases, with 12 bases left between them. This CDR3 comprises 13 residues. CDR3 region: CASSGERAETQYF. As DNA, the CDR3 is TGTGCCAGCAGCGGAGAGAGGGCCGAGACCCAGTACTTC.

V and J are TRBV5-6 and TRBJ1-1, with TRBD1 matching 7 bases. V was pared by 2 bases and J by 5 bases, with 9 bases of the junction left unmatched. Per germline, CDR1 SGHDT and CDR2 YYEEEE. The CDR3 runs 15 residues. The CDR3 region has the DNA TGTGCCAGCAGCTTCTTCATGGGCAGGGGGACTGAAGCTTTCTTT. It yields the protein CASSFFMGRGTEAFF. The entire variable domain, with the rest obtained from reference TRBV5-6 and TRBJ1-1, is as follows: DAGVTQSPTHLIKTRGQQVTLRCSPKSGHDTVSWYQQALGQGPQFIFQYYEEEERQRGNFPDRFSGHQFPNYSSELNVNALLLGDSALYLCASSFFMGRGTEAFFGQGTRLTVV.

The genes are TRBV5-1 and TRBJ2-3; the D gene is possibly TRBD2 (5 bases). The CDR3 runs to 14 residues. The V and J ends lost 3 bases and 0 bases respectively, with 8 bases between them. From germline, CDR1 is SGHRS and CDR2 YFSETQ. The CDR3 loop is CASSYGLSTDTQYF. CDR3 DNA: TGCGCCAGCAGCTACGGACTGAGCACAGATACGCAGTATTTT.

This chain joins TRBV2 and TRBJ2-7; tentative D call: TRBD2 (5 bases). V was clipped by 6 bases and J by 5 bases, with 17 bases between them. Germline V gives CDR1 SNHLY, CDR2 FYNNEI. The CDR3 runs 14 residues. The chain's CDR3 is CASRYGVDYHEQYF. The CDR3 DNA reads TGTGCCAGCAGATATGGAGTCGACTACCACGAGCAGTACTTC.

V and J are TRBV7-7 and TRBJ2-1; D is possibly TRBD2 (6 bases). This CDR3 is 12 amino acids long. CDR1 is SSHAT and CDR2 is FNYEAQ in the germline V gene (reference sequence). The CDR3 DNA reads TGTGCTACATCTGCTGGGGGGTCGAAGCAGTTCTTC. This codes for CATSAGGSKQFF.